Shown below are 3 T cell receptor beta chains from a single sample sequenced in a study of blood T cell repertoires in COVID-19. The table came from immunoSEQ multiplex PCR; TCRdb's copy has only in-frame clones and leaves some out. The sample carries approximately 94,000 clones, 80% recorded once. Material for sequencing was peripheral blood. The receptor source for this set is a man between 65 and 80 years old with active or convalescent COVID-19.

This chain connects TRBV11-2 to TRBJ2-7; TRBD2 might be the D (5 bases). This CDR3 spans 12 amino acids. CDR1 SGHAT and CDR2 FQNNGV come from the germline V gene. V lost 5 bases and J 6 bases, leaving 11 bases between the germline ends. The CDR3 DNA follows: TGTGCCAGCAGCCCATCGGGGTTCGAGCAGTACTTC. Translating gives CASSPSGFEQYF.

The chain employs TRBV11-1 and TRBJ2-2, with D unresolved. Trimming removed 1 base from V and 0 bases from J, with 9 bases in between. There are 16 residues in the CDR3. Germline V gene data show CDR1 as SGHAT and CDR2 as FQDESV (reference sequence). As DNA, the CDR3 is TGTGCCAGCAGCTTAGATCGGGTTTCGAACACCGGGGAGCTGTTTTTT. It is translated as CASSLDRVSNTGELFF.

J is TRBJ2-2 and V is TRBV27; 7 nucleotides match TRBD2. Trimming cost V 2 bases and J 2 bases; bases outside gene matches: 8. CDR1 and CDR2 (germline): MNHEY, SMNVEV (reference sequence). The CDR3 covers 17 residues. For the CDR3, the DNA is TGTGCCAGCAGTTTAATTCCGGCGGGGGTTAACACCGGGGAGCTGTTTTTT. Translation: CASSLIPAGVNTGELFF.